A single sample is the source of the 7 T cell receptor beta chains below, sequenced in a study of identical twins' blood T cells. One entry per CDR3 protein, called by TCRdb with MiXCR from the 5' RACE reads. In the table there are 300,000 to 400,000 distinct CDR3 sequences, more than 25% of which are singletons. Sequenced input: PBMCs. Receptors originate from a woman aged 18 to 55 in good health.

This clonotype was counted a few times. In DNA form, the CDR3 reads TGTGCCAGCAGCTCGTTTGGGGGCGGGACTGAAGCTTTCTTT. Encoded protein: CASSSFGGGTEAFF. J is TRBJ1-1 and V is TRBV7-2; perhaps TRBD1 as D (6 bases). The length of the CDR3 is 14 residues. The germline CDR1 and CDR2 sequences are SGHTA and FQGNSA. Trimming left V 4 bases short and J 5 bases short, with 14 bases between. The whole variable domain, remainder taken from reference TRBV7-2 and TRBJ1-1, is GAGVSQSPSNKVTEKGKDVELRCDPISGHTALYWYRQSLGQGLEFLIYFQGNSAPDKSGLPSDRFSAERTGGSVSTLTIQRTQQEDSAVYLCASSSFGGGTEAFFGQGTRLTVV.

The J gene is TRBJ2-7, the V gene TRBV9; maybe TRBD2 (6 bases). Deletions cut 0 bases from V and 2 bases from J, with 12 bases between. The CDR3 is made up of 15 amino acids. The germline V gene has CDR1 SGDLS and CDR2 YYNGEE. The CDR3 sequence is CASSVATGEAYEQYF. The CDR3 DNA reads TGTGCCAGCAGCGTAGCTACGGGAGAGGCCTACGAGCAGTACTTC.

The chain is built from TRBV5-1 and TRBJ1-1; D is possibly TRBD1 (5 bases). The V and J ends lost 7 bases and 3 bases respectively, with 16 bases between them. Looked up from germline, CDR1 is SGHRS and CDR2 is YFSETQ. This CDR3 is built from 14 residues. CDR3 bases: TGCGCCAGCCAGACAACCCCGGGGGACACTGAAGCTTTCTTT. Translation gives CASQTTPGDTEAFF.

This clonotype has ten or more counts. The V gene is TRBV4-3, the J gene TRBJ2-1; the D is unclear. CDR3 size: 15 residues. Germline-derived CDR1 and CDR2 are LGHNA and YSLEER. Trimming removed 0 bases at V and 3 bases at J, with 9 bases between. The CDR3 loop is CASSQDPASYNEQFF. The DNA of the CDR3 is TGCGCCAGCAGCCAAGATCCGGCTAGCTACAATGAGCAGTTCTTC.

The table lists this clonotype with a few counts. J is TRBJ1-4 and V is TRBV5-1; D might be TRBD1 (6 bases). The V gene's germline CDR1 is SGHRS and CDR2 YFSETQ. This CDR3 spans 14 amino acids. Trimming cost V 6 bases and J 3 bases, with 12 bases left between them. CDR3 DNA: TGCGCCAGCAACGGTGGACAGCCTAATGAAAAACTGTTTTTT. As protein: CASNGGQPNEKLFF.

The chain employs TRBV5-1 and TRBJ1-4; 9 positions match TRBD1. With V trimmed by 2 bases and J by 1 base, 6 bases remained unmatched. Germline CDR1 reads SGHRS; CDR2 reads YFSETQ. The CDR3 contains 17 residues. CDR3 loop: CASSLTGGRGTNEKLFF. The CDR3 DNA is TGCGCCAGCAGCTTAACAGGGGGCCGTGGAACTAATGAAAAACTGTTTTTT.

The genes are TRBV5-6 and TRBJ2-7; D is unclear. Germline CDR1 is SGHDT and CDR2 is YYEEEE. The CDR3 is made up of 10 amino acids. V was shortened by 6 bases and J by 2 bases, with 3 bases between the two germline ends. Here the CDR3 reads CASNTYEQYF. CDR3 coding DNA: TGTGCCAGCAACACCTACGAGCAGTACTTC. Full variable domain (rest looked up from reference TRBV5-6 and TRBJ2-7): DAGVTQSPTHLIKTRGQQVTLRCSPKSGHDTVSWYQQALGQGPQFIFQYYEEEERQRGNFPDRFSGHQFPNYSSELNVNALLLGDSALYLCASNTYEQYFGPGTRLTVT.